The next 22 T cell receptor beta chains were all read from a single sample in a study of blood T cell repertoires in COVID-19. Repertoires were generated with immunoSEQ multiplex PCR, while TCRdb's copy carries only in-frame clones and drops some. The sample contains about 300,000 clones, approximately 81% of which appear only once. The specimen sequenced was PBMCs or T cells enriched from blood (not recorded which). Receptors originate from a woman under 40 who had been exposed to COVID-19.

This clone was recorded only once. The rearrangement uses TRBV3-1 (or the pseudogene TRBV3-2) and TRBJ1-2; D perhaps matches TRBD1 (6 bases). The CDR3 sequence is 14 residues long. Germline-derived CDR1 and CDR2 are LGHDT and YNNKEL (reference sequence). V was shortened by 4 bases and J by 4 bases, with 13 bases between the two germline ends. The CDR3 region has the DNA TGTGCCAGCAGCCCAAACAGGGACCCCTATGGCTACACCTTC. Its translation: CASSPNRDPYGYTF.

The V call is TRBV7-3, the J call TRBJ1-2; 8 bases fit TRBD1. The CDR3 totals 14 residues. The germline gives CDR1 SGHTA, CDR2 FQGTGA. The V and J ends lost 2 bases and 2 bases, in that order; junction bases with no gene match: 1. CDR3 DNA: TGTGCCAGCAGCTTACAGGGGGCCAACTATGGCTACACCTTC. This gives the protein CASSLQGANYGYTF.

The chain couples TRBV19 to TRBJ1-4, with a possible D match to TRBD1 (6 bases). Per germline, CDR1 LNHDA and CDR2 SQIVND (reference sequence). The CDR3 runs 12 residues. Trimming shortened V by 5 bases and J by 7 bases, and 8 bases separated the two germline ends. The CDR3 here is CASSSGAEKLFF. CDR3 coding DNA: TGTGCCAGTAGTTCAGGGGCTGAAAAACTGTTTTTT.

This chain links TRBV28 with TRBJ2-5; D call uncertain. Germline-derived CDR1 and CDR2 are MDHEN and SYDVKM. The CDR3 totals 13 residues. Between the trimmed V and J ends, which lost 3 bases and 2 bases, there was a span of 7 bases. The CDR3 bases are TGTGCCAGCAGTTTCTTCGGGCAAGAGACCCAGTACTTC. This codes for CASSFFGQETQYF.

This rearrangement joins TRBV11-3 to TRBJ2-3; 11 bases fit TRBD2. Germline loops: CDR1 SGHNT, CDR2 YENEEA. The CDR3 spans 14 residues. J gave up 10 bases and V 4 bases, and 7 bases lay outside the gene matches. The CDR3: CASSSGTSGGPQYF. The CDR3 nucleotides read TGTGCCAGCAGCTCAGGGACTAGCGGTGGTCCGCAGTATTTT.

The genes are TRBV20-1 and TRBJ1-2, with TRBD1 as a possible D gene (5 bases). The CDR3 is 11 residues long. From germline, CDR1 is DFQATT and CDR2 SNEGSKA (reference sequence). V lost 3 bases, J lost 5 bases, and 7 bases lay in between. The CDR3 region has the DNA TGCAGTGCTAGGGGGGGGTATGGCTACACCTTC. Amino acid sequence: CSARGGYGYTF.

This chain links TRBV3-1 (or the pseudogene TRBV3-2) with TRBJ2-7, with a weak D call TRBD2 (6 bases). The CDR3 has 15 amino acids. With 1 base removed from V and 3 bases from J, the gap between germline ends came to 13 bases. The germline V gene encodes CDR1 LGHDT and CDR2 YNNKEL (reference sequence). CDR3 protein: CASSQGGGEYYEQYF. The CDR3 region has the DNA TGTGCCAGCAGCCAAGGCGGCGGGGAGTACTACGAGCAGTACTTC.

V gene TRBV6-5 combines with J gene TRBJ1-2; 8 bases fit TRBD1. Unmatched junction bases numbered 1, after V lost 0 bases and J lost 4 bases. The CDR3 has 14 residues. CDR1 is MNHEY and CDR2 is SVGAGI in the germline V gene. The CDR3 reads CASSYSRGLYGYTF. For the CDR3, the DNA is TGTGCCAGCAGTTACTCCAGGGGGCTCTATGGCTACACCTTC.

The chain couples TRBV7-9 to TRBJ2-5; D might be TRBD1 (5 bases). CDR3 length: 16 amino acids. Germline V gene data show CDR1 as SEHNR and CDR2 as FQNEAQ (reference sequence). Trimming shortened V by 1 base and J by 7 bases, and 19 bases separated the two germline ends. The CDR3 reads CASSLDLAGLVATQYF. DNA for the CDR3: TGTGCCAGCAGCTTAGATCTCGCAGGGCTGGTTGCGACCCAGTACTTC.

For the CDR3, the DNA is TGTGCCAGCAGCTTAGGAGCGGGATATTTAGATACGCAGTATTTT. Translating it yields CASSLGAGYLDTQYF. The genes are TRBV7-9 and TRBJ2-3, with 7 nucleotides matching TRBD2. CDR3 length: 15 residues. Germline-derived CDR1 and CDR2 are SEHNR and FQNEAQ (reference sequence). V shed 1 base, J shed 5 bases, and the junction held 6 bases outside the gene matches.

The CDR3 bases are TGTGCCAGCAGTCCCCCGGGCGGGAGAACAGAGACCCAGTACTTC. Translated, it gives CASSPPGGRTETQYF. V and J are TRBV6-5 and TRBJ2-5, with 7 nucleotides matching TRBD2. The CDR3 totals 15 residues. The germline V gene encodes CDR1 MNHEY and CDR2 SVGAGI. The V and J ends lost 5 bases and 4 bases, in that order; junction bases with no gene match: 10.

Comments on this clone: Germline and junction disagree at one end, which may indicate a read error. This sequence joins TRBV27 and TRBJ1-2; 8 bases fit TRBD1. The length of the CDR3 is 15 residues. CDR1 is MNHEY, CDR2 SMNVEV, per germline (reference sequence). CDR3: CASRLSGGVGYGYTF. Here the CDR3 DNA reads TGTGCCAGCAGATTATCAGGGGGCGTTGGCTATGGCTACACCTTC.

The CDR3 loop reads CASSQVGAGTGVSNQPQHF. CDR3 DNA sequence: TGTGCCAGCAGCCAAGTCGGGGCCGGGACAGGGGTTAGCAATCAGCCCCAGCATTTT. The rearrangement links TRBV3-1 (or the pseudogene TRBV3-2) to TRBJ1-5; 10 bases align to TRBD1. CDR3 size: 19 residues. Germline V CDR1 and CDR2: LGHDT, YNNKEL (reference sequence). The junction had 9 bases not matched to a gene; V was cut back by 1 base and J by 0 bases.

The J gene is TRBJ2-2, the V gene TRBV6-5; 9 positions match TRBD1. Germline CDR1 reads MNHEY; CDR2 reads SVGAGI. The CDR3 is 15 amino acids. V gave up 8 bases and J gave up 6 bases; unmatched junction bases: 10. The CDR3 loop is CASRHRGRNAGELFF. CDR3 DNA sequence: TGTGCCAGCCGTCACAGGGGGCGAAACGCCGGGGAGCTGTTTTTT.

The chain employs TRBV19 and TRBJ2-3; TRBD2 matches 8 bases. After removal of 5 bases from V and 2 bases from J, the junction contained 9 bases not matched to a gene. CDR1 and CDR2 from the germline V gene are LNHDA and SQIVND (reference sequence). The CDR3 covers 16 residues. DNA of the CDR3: TGTGCCAGTAGTTTAGGACTAGCCCTATACACAGATACGCAGTATTTT. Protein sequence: CASSLGLALYTDTQYF.

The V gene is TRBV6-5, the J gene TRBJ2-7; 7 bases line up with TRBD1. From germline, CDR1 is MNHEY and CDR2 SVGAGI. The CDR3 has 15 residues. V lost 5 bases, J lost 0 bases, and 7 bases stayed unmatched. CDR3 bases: TGTGCCAGCAGTCTTACAGGGGCCGGCTCCTACGAGCAGTACTTC. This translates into CASSLTGAGSYEQYF.

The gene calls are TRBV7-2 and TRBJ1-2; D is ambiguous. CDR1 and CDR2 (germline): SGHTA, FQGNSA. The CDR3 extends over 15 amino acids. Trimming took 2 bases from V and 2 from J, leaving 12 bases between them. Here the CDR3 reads CASSLQRQKNYGYTF. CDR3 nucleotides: TGTGCCAGCAGCTTACAGCGCCAGAAGAACTATGGCTACACCTTC.

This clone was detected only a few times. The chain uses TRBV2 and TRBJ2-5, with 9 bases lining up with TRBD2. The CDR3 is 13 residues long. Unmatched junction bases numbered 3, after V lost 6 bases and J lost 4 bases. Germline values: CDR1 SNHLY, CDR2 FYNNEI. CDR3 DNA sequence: TGTGCCAGCAGAAGGGGACTAGCAGAGACCCAGTACTTC. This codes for CASRRGLAETQYF.

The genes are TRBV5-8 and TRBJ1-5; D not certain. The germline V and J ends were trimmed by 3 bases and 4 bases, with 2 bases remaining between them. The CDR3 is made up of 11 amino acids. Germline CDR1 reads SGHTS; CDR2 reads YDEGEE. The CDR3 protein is CASSSNQPQHF. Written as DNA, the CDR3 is TGTGCCAGCAGCTCTAATCAGCCCCAGCATTTT.

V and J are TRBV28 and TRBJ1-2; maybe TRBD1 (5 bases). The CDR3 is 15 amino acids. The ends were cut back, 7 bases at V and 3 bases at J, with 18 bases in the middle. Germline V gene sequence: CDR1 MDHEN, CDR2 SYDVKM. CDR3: CASTHTMVGDYGYTF. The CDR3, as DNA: TGTGCCAGCACCCATACAATGGTAGGGGACTATGGCTACACCTTC.

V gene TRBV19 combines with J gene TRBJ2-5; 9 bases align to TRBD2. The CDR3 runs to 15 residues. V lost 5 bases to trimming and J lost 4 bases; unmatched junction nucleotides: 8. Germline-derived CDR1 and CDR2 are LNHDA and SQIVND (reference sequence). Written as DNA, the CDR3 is TGTGCCAGTAGTCCAGAAGCGGGAGGATCAGAGACCCAGTACTTC. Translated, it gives CASSPEAGGSETQYF.

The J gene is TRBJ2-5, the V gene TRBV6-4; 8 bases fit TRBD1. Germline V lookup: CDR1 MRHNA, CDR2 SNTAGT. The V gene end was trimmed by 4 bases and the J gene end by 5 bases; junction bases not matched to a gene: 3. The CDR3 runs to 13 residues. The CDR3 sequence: CASSADRGETQYF. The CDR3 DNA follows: TGTGCCAGCAGTGCCGACAGGGGTGAGACCCAGTACTTC.